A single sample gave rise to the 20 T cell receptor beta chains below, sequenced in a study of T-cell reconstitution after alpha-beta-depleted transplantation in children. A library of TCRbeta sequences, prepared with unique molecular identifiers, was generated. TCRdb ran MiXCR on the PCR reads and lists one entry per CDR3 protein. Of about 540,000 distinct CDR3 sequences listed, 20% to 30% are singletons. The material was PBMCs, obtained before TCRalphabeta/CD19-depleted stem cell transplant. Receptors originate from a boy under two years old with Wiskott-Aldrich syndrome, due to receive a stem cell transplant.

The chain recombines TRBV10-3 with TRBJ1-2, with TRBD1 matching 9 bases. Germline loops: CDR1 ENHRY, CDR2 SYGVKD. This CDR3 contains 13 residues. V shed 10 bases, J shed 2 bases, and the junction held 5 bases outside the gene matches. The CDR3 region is CATATGGNYGYTF. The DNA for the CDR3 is TGTGCCACGGCGACAGGGGGGAACTATGGCTACACCTTC.

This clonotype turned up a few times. The CDR3 sequence: CASSRDRSDNSPLHF. CDR3 bases: TGCGCCAGCAGCCGGGACAGGAGCGATAATTCACCCCTCCACTTT. The chain uses TRBV5-1 and TRBJ1-6, with TRBD1 matching 8 bases. The CDR3 is made up of 15 amino acids. The germline CDR1 and CDR2 sequences are SGHRS and YFSETQ. V lost 4 bases and J lost 5; bases outside the gene matches: 5.

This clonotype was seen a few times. CDR3 residues: CASSWTGTTYEQYF. The CDR3 nucleotides are TGCGCCAGCAGCTGGACAGGGACCACCTACGAGCAGTACTTC. The J gene is TRBJ2-7, the V gene TRBV5-1; 8 positions agree with TRBD1. Germline V gene sequence: CDR1 SGHRS, CDR2 YFSETQ. CDR3 length equals 14 residues. The V gene end was trimmed by 3 bases and the J gene end by 2 bases; junction bases not matched to a gene: 4.

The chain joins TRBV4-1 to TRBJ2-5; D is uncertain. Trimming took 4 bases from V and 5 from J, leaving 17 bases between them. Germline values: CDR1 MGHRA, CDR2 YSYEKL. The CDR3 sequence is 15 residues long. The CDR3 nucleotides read TGCGCCAGCAGCCTCACGGGTGGGGTGGGCGAGACCCAGTACTTC. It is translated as CASSLTGGVGETQYF.

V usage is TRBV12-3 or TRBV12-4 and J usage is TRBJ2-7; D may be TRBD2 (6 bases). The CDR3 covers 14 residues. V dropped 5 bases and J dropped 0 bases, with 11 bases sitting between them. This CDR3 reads CASSRTIGSYEQYF. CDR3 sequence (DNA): TGTGCCAGCAGTCGGACTATTGGCTCCTACGAGCAGTACTTC.

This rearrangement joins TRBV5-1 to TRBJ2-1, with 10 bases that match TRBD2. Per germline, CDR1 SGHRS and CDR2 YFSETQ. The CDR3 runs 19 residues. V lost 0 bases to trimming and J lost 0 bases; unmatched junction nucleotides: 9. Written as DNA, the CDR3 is TGCGCCAGCAGCTTGGTTGTAGCGGGAGGCTTCCTCTCCTACAATGAGCAGTTCTTC. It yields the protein CASSLVVAGGFLSYNEQFF.

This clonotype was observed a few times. The CDR3 DNA reads TGCAGTGCTAGAGATTTTACTAGCGGGGGGGTACGAGAGCAGTACTTC. Encoded protein: CSARDFTSGGVREQYF. The J gene is TRBJ2-7, the V gene TRBV20-1; TRBD2 agrees at 13 bases. J gave up 7 bases and V 0 bases, and 9 bases lay outside the gene matches. The CDR3 covers 16 residues. The V gene's germline CDR1 is DFQATT and CDR2 SNEGSKA (reference sequence).

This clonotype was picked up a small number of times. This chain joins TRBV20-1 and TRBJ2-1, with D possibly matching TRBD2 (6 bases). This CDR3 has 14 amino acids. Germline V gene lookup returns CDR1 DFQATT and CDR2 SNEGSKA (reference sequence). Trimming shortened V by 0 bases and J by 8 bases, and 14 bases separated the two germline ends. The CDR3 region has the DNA TGCAGTGCTAGAGATGGGTACGGGAGCTATGAGCAGTTCTTC. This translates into CSARDGYGSYEQFF.

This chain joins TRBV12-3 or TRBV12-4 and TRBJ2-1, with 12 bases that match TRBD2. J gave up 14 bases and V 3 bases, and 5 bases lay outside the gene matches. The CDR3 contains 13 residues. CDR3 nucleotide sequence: TGTGCCAGCAGTTTTGGGCTAGCGGGAGGGAAGTTCTTC. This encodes CASSFGLAGGKFF.

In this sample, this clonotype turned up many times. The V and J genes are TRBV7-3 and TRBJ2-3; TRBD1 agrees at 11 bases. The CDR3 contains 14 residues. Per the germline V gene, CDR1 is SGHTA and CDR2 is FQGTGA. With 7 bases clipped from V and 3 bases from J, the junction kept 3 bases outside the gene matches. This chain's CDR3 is CASTGTGGTDTQYF. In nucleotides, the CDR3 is TGTGCCAGCACAGGGACAGGGGGTACAGATACGCAGTATTTT.

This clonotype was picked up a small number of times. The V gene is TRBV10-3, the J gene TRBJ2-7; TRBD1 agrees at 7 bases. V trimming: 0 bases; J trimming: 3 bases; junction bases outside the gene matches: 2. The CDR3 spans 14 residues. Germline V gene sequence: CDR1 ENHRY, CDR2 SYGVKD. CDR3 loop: CAISESTGIYEQYF. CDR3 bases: TGTGCCATCAGTGAGTCGACAGGGATCTACGAGCAGTACTTC.

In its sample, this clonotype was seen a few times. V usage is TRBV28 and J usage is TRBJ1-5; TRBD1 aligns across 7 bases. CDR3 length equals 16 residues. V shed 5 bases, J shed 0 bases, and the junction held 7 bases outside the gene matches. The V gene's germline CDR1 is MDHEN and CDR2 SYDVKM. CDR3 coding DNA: TGTGCCAGCAGTCCGCCGGGACAGTATAGCAATCAGCCCCAGCATTTT. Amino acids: CASSPPGQYSNQPQHF. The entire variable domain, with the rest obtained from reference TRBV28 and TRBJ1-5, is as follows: DVKVTQSSRYLVKRTGEKVFLECVQDMDHENMFWYRQDPGLGLRLIYFSYDVKMKEKGDIPEGYSVSREKKERFSLILESASTNQTSMYLCASSPPGQYSNQPQHFGDGTRLSIL.

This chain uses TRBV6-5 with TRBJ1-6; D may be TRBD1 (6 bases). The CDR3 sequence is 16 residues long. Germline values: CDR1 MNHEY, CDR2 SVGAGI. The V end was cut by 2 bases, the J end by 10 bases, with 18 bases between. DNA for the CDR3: TGTGCCAGCAGTTACAAGGGCGACAGGTTGGAATCACCCCTCCACTTT. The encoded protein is CASSYKGDRLESPLHF.

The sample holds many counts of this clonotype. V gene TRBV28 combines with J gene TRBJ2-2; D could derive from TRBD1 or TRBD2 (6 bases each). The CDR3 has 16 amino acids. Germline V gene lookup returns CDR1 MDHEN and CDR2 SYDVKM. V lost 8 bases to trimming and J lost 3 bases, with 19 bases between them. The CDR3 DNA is TGTGCCAGCCGTTGGGGGGCGGACCTCTACACCGGGGAGCTGTTTTTT. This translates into CASRWGADLYTGELFF. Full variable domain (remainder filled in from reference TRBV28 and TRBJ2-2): DVKVTQSSRYLVKRTGEKVFLECVQDMDHENMFWYRQDPGLGLRLIYFSYDVKMKEKGDIPEGYSVSREKKERFSLILESASTNQTSMYLCASRWGADLYTGELFFGEGSRLTVL.

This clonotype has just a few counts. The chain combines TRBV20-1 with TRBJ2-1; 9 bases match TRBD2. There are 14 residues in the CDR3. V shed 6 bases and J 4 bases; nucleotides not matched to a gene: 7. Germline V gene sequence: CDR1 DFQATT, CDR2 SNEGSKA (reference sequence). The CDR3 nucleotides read TGCAGTGCAGTAGCGGGAGTCGGGTACAATGAGCAGTTCTTC. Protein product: CSAVAGVGYNEQFF.

The CDR3 here is CASSLKASEFNEQFF. The DNA for the CDR3 is TGCGCCAGCAGCTTGAAGGCTAGCGAATTCAATGAGCAGTTCTTC. This chain links TRBV5-1 with TRBJ2-1; D perhaps matches TRBD2 (6 bases). From germline, CDR1 is SGHRS and CDR2 YFSETQ. The CDR3 has 15 amino acids. The ends were cut back, 1 base at V and 6 bases at J, with 14 bases in the middle.

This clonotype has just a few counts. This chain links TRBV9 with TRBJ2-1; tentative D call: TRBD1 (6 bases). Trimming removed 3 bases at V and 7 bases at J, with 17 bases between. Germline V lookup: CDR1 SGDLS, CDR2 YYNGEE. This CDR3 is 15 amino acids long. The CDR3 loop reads CASSELAGAGNEQFF. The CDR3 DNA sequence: TGTGCCAGCAGCGAGTTGGCAGGGGCTGGTAATGAGCAGTTCTTC.

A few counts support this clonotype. The CDR3 loop reads CASSPPGTGVRETQYF. CDR3 nucleotides: TGTGCCAGCTCACCGCCCGGGACAGGGGTCCGGGAGACCCAGTACTTC. This chain links TRBV18 with TRBJ2-5; 10 bases align to TRBD1. The CDR3 extends over 16 amino acids. CDR1 and CDR2 from the germline V gene are KGHSH and LQKENI. The ends lost 3 bases at V and 5 bases at J; junction bases unmatched: 9.

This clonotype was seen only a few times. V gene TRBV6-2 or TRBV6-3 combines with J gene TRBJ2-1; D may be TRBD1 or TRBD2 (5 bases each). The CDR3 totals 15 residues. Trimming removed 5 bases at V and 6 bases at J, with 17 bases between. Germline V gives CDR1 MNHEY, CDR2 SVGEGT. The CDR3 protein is CASSRPPVGANEQFF. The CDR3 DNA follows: TGTGCCAGCAGTCGTCCCCCGGTCGGGGCCAATGAGCAGTTCTTC.

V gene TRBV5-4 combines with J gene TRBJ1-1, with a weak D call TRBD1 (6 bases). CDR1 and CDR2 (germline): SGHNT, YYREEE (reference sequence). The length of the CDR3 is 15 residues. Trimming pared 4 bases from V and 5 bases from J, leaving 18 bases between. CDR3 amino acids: CASSINRELSTEAFF. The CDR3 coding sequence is TGTGCCAGCAGCATAAACAGGGAACTCAGTACTGAAGCTTTCTTT.